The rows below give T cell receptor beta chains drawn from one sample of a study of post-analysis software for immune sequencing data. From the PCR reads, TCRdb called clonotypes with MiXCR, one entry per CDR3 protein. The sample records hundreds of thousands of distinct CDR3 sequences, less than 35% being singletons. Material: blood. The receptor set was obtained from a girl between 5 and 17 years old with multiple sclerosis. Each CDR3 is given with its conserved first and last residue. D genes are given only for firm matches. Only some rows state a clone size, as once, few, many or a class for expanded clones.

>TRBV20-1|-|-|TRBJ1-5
TGCAGTGCACCAAACAGGGTGGACAATCAGCCCCAGCATTTT
CSAPNRVDNQPQHF
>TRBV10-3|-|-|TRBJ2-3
TGTGCCATCAGCACGAGAAGCGGTCTCTCCACAGATACGCAGTATTTT
CAISTRSGLSTDTQYF
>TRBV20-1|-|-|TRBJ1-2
TGCAGTGCTAGAGAGGCGGCGGCGAGTGGCTACACCTTC
CSAREAAASGYTF
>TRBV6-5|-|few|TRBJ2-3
TGTGCCAGCAAATGGGACAGCACAGATACGCAGTATTTT
CASKWDSTDTQYF
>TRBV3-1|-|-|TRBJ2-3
TGTGCCAGCAGCCCTGAGGATTGGGGAGCGCAGTATTTT
CASSPEDWGAQYF
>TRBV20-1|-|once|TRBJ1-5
TGCAGTGTTTGGGACGGGGGTATGAATAGCAATCAGCCCCAGCATTTT
CSVWDGGMNSNQPQHF
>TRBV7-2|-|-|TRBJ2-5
TGTGCCAGCAGCGTCCCCAACGGGCGGGTGGAGACCCAGTACTTC
CASSVPNGRVETQYF
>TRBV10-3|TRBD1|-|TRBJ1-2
TGTGCCATCAGTGAGTCGACAGGGTGGGCCCCTGATGGCTACACCTTC
CAISESTGWAPDGYTF
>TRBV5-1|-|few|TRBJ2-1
TGCGCCAGCAGCTCCGGGCGGGCCCCGGGAGAGCAGTTCTTC
CASSSGRAPGEQFF
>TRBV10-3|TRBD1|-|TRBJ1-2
TGTGCCATCAGTCCAGGGGGAACCGACTATGGCTACACCTTC
CAISPGGTDYGYTF
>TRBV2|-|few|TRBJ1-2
TGTGCCAGCAGTGAAGGGCTCCAGGGCGGCTACACCTTC
CASSEGLQGGYTF
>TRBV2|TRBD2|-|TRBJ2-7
TGTGCCAGCAGCGCCGGACTAGCGGGGGGGCCTCGGTACGAGCAGTACTTC
CASSAGLAGGPRYEQYF
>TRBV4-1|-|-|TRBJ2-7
TGCGCCAGCAGCCTTTCCCCACACCGGGGGGCTAGCGACGAGCAGTACTTC
CASSLSPHRGASDEQYF
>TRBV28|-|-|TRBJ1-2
TGTGCCAGCAGTAATAGGCTAGACTATGGCTACACCTTC
CASSNRLDYGYTF
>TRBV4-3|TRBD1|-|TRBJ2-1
TGCGCCGGCAGTCCTTTTCAACAGGGGGGTGAGCAGTTCTTC
CAGSPFQQGGEQFF
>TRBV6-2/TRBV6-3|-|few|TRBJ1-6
TGTGCCAGCAGGAAACTACAGGAATCACCCCTCCACTTT
CASRKLQESPLHF
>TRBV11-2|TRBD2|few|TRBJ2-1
TGTGCCAGCAGCTTACCTTCCCTCGGGGAGGGACCCTACAATGAGCAGTTCTTC
CASSLPSLGEGPYNEQFF
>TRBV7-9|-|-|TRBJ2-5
TGTGCCAGCACGGCAGAGACCCAGTACTTC
CASTAETQYF
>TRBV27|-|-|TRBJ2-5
TGTGCCAGCAGTTTCCACCTTGGTGCGGAGACCCAGTACTTC
CASSFHLGAETQYF
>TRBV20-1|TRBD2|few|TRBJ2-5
TGCAGTGCTAGACTAGCGGGGGGAAAAGAGACCCAGTACTTC
CSARLAGGKETQYF
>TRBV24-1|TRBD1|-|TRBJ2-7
TGTACCACCAGTGAGGGACAGGGCTTCTCCTACGAGCAGTACTTC
CTTSEGQGFSYEQYF
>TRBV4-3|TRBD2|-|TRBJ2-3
TGCGCCAGCAGCCAAGAATTAGCGGGAGGCCCAGATACGCAGTATTTT
CASSQELAGGPDTQYF
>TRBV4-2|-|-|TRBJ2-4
TGTGCCAGCAGCCAAGACAGGCCTGGCATTCAGTACTTC
CASSQDRPGIQYF
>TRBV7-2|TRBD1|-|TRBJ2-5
TGTGCCAGCAGCTTGGACAGGGGGCGGGTGAGGGAGACCCAGTACTTC
CASSLDRGRVRETQYF
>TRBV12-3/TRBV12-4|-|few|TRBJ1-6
TGTGCCACCACCCAGGTCCTTGGATCACCCCTCCACTTT
CATTQVLGSPLHF
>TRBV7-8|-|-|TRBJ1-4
TGTGCCAGTCATGCAGGGGCAACTAATGAAAAACTGTTTTTT
CASHAGATNEKLFF
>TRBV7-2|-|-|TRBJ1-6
TGTGCCAGCCGGGGCAGCTCAAATCCACCCCTCCACTTT
CASRGSSNPPLHF
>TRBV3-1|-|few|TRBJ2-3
TGTGCCAGCGCGCAGGCCTCATCCACAGATACGCAGTATTTT
CASAQASSTDTQYF
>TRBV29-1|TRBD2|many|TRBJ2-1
TGCAGCGTTGAAAAAGTAGCGGGAGCTTGGTTCTTC
CSVEKVAGAWFF
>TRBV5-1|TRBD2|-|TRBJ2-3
TGCGCCAGCAGCGATGAGACTAGCGGGGGGCGCACAGATACGCAGTATTTT
CASSDETSGGRTDTQYF
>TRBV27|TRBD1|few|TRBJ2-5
TGTGCCAGCAGTTCCCCACCGACAGGGCAAGAGACCCAGTACTTC
CASSSPPTGQETQYF
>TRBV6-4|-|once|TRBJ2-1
TGTGCCAGCAGGGAACGGACCGTTAATGAGCAGTTCTTC
CASRERTVNEQFF
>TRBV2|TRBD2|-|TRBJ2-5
TGTGCCAGCACCATAGGGACTACAGAGACCCAGTACTTC
CASTIGTTETQYF
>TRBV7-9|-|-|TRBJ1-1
TGTGCCAGCAGCCTCAACCCAGCCCGGAACACTGAAGCTTTCTTT
CASSLNPARNTEAFF
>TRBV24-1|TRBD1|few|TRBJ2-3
TGTGCCACCAGTCAGGTACGAGGTACAGGGGTCAGCACAGATACGCAGTATTTT
CATSQVRGTGVSTDTQYF
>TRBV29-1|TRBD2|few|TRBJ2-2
TGCAGCGCTAACCTAGCGGGGGGGAGCACCGGGGAGCTGTTTTTT
CSANLAGGSTGELFF
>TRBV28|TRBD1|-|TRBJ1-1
TGTGCCAGCAGACCCCCCCGGGGACAGACGAACTCTGAAGCTTTCTTT
CASRPPRGQTNSEAFF
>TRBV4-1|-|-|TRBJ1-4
TGCGCCAGCAGCCAAGTCGTCCCTGAAAAACTGTTTTTT
CASSQVVPEKLFF
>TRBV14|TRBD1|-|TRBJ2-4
TGTGCCAGCGGGACAGGGGGCGGAAACACTCAGTACTTC
CASGTGGGNTQYF
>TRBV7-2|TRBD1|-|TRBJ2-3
TGTGCCAGCACCTCAGGGGGAACGAGGGGCGATACGCAGTATTTT
CASTSGGTRGDTQYF
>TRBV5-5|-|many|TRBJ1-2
TGTGCCAGCAGCCTTCGCGAAGGCTATGGCTACACCTTC
CASSLREGYGYTF
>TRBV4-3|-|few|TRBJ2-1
TGCGCCAGCAGCCAAGATAGACCCACCCCATCCAATGAGCAGTTCTTC
CASSQDRPTPSNEQFF
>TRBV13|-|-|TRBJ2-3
TGTGCCAGCAGCCTCCGCCGGACAAGAAGGGCAGATACGCAGTATTTT
CASSLRRTRRADTQYF
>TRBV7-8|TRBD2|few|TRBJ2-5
TGTGCCAGCAGCTTAGTGAGTCTAGCGGGAACCGGGAAGGGGCAGTACTTC
CASSLVSLAGTGKGQYF
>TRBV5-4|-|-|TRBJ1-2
TGTGCCAGCAGCTTGGATGGACGGTACTATGGCTACACCTTC
CASSLDGRYYGYTF